A selection of T cell receptor beta chains follows, all from one sample in a study of T cell repertoires in cytomegalovirus infection. TCRdb fed the reads into MiXCR, producing one record per CDR3 protein. This table has approximately 100,000 distinct CDR3 sequences, 23% appearing once. Sequenced input: CD8+ T cells from PBMCs. The receptors were sampled from a human donor in good health (CMV status not recorded). Some clones in this sample may be carry-over from other donors' samples. CDR3s include the opening cysteine and the closing phenylalanine or tryptophan. A D gene is named only where the DNA matches it firmly. Clone size is stated in some rows and not others, as once, few, many or a class when expanded.

V gene	clone size	D gene	J gene	CDR3 DNA	CDR3 protein
TRBV28	-	TRBD1	TRBJ2-7	TGTGCCAGCAGTTTATCTGCAGGGGGTCTGTGGGAGCAGTACTTC	CASSLSAGGLWEQYF
TRBV28	-	-	TRBJ2-3	TGTGCCAGCAGTTTAACTCCCCAGGGTGCGGATACGCAGTATTTT	CASSLTPQGADTQYF
TRBV19	few	TRBD1	TRBJ1-6	TGTGCCAGTAGTATCGGTGACAGGGAGTACTCACCCCTCCACTTT	CASSIGDREYSPLHF
TRBV4-3	few	-	TRBJ2-7	TGCGCCAGCAGCCAAGATTCGGGGGACTCAAGCTACTACGAGCAGTACTTC	CASSQDSGDSSYYEQYF
TRBV29-1	-	-	TRBJ1-2	TGCAGCGTTGAAGATCGGGAAGGGACAAAGGGCTATGGCTACACCTTC	CSVEDREGTKGYGYTF
TRBV7-2	many	TRBD2	TRBJ2-5	TGTGCCAGCAGCTCGCCAGCGGGGGCCGAACAAGAGACCCAGTACTTC	CASSSPAGAEQETQYF
TRBV6-6	few	TRBD1	TRBJ1-3	TGTGCCAGCACCGGGACAGAAGTCTCTGGAAACACCATATATTTT	CASTGTEVSGNTIYF
TRBV25-1	few	-	TRBJ2-7	TGTGCCAGCAGTGACCCCCCGACGGGGGACATGGGTGAGCAGTACTTC	CASSDPPTGDMGEQYF
TRBV20-1	-	TRBD2	TRBJ2-1	TGCAGTGCTAGGAACAGCGGGAGTGGCAATGAGCAGTTCTTC	CSARNSGSGNEQFF
TRBV27	-	-	TRBJ1-1	TGTGCCAGCAGTTTTGGACATGATCCGACTGAAGCTTTCTTT	CASSFGHDPTEAFF
TRBV6-5	-	-	TRBJ1-4	TGTGCCAGCAGGCCGGACGCCGAATTGGGTGGCGAAAAACTGTTTTTT	CASRPDAELGGEKLFF
TRBV6-1	many	-	TRBJ2-1	TGTGCCAGCGGGGTGGGTAGCTCCTACAATGAGCAGTTCTTC	CASGVGSSYNEQFF
TRBV28	many	-	TRBJ2-7	TGTGCCAGCAGTTTGCTCTCCGGACAAAAAACCTACGAGCAGTACTTC	CASSLLSGQKTYEQYF
TRBV20-1	few	-	TRBJ1-6	TGCAGTGCTAAAATCGGGAGACCCCTCCACTTT	CSAKIGRPLHF
TRBV7-9	-	TRBD1	TRBJ2-5	TGTGCCAGCAGCTCCAAAATAGGGGGCTTGGAGACCCAGTACTTC	CASSSKIGGLETQYF
TRBV27	few	TRBD1	TRBJ2-7	TGTGCCAGCAGTCCCGACAGGGTTTCCTACGAGCAGTACTTC	CASSPDRVSYEQYF
TRBV6-2/TRBV6-3	-	TRBD2	TRBJ2-7	TGTGCCAGCTCTAGCGGCTCGCGCTCCTACGAGCAGTACTTC	CASSSGSRSYEQYF
TRBV29-1	-	-	TRBJ1-2	TGCAGCGTTGAACCGGCTTCAGGAGGAATATATGGCTACACCTTC	CSVEPASGGIYGYTF
TRBV7-8	many	-	TRBJ2-5	TGTGCCAGCAGCTTTGGGGGCCTGGAGACCCAGTACTTC	CASSFGGLETQYF
TRBV19	few	TRBD1	TRBJ2-7	TGTGCCAGTAGTATAGGGACAGGGGCGACCGAGCAGTACTTC	CASSIGTGATEQYF
TRBV11-2	-	TRBD2	TRBJ2-1	TGTGCCAGCAGCTTGGCGGGAGTTGGGAATGAGCAGTTCTTC	CASSLAGVGNEQFF
TRBV28	few	-	TRBJ2-7	TGTGCCAGCCGATCGACAGCGAACTACGAGCAGTACTTC	CASRSTANYEQYF
TRBV20-1	few	TRBD1	TRBJ2-7	TGCAGTGCTAGAGCCGACTCCGGGACAGCTTCCTTC	CSARADSGTASF
TRBV6-2/TRBV6-3	few	TRBD1	TRBJ1-6	TGTGCCAGCGGCTATACAGGGGACCATATTTCACCCCTCCACTTT	CASGYTGDHISPLHF
TRBV7-9	-	TRBD1	TRBJ1-1	TGTGCCAGCAGTCTACTAGGGGACAGGGATCGGTCTGAAGCTTTCTTT	CASSLLGDRDRSEAFF
TRBV6-6	few	TRBD2	TRBJ2-2	TGTGCCAGCAAAAACGAGCGGGAGGGCCTGGGCACCGGGGAGCTGTTTTTT	CASKNEREGLGTGELFF
TRBV7-9	many	TRBD2	TRBJ2-7	TGTGCCAGCAGCTTAGGGACTAGCGGGGAGGACGAGCAGTACTTC	CASSLGTSGEDEQYF
TRBV10-3	-	-	TRBJ1-1	TGTGCCATCAGTGACCTTCACAGCTCGAACACTGAAGCTTTCTTT	CAISDLHSSNTEAFF
TRBV24-1	-	-	TRBJ2-5	TGTGCCACCAGTGATTCTCTACAGGCAGAGACCCAGTACTTC	CATSDSLQAETQYF
TRBV9	-	-	TRBJ2-4	TGTGCCAGCAGCGAGTGGTGGACTGGCTTAGCCAAAAACATTCAGTACTTC	CASSEWWTGLAKNIQYF
TRBV7-3	many	-	TRBJ2-2	TGTGCCAGCAGCTTAGGGGCTGGCACCGGGGAGCTGTTTTTT	CASSLGAGTGELFF
TRBV20-1	few	-	TRBJ2-7	TGCAGTGCTAGAGGGGCGAGGACGTCTAACCCCTACGAGCAGTACTTC	CSARGARTSNPYEQYF
TRBV5-5	few	TRBD2	TRBJ2-1	TGTGCCAGCAGCTTGCGGCTAGCGGGAGGGGATGAGCAGTTCTTC	CASSLRLAGGDEQFF
TRBV5-1	-	-	TRBJ1-2	TGCGCCAGCAGCTTGGATGACAGTCAAGGCTACACCTTC	CASSLDDSQGYTF
TRBV5-6	few	TRBD1	TRBJ2-5	TGTGCCAGCAGCGTACTATCGGTGGACAGGGTGTCAGGCCAAGAGACCCAGTACTTC	CASSVLSVDRVSGQETQYF
TRBV28	-	-	TRBJ2-1	TGTGCCAGCAGTTTATTGGGGGGTAGTTTGGATGAGCAGTTCTTC	CASSLLGGSLDEQFF
TRBV7-9	many	TRBD1	TRBJ1-2	TGTGCCAGCAGCTTAGGGACAGGGGAGATGGGCTATGGCTACACCTTC	CASSLGTGEMGYGYTF
TRBV12-3/TRBV12-4	-	-	TRBJ1-6	TGTGCCAGCAGTTTACTCGGGGGTTCACCCCTCCACTTT	CASSLLGGSPLHF
TRBV12-3/TRBV12-4	few	-	TRBJ1-5	TGTGCCTCCACCGGGTTAGGTAGCAATCAGCCCCAGCATTTT	CASTGLGSNQPQHF
TRBV4-1	-	-	TRBJ2-1	TGCGCCAGCAGCCAAGACCCAGGGCTCCCCAATGAGCAGTTCTTC	CASSQDPGLPNEQFF
TRBV20-1	few	TRBD1	TRBJ1-5	TGCAGTGCCCGACAGGGGGGGAATAGCAATCAGCCCCAGCATTTT	CSARQGGNSNQPQHF
TRBV6-2/TRBV6-3	-	-	TRBJ1-4	TGTGCCAGCAGTTTGACAGCGGTCGGGGAAAAACTGTTTTTT	CASSLTAVGEKLFF
TRBV12-3/TRBV12-4	once	-	TRBJ2-7	TGTGCCAGCAGTTTGGTGGGAGTGACCTACGAGCAGTACTTC	CASSLVGVTYEQYF
TRBV27	-	-	TRBJ2-2	TGTGCCAGCAGTTTATTCGGGGGGCGGGACGGGGAGCTGTTTTTT	CASSLFGGRDGELFF
TRBV9	-	TRBD2	TRBJ2-5	TGTGCCAGCAGCGTTCTAGCGGGAGGATTGGAGACCCAGTACTTC	CASSVLAGGLETQYF
TRBV6-6	once	TRBD1	TRBJ2-5	TGTGCCAGCAGTTACGGGACAGGGTTTGGGGAGACCCAGTACTTC	CASSYGTGFGETQYF
TRBV14	-	-	TRBJ2-7	TGTGCCAGCAGCGGACCTGGGACGGGATACGAGCAGTACTTC	CASSGPGTGYEQYF
TRBV28	-	-	TRBJ1-2	TGTGCCAGCGCGTACCGGGGGCGAGATGGCTACACCTTC	CASAYRGRDGYTF
TRBV7-9	-	TRBD1	TRBJ2-7	TGTGCCAGCAGCTTAAGGACAGGAGGCGAGCAGTACTTC	CASSLRTGGEQYF
TRBV20-1	-	TRBD2	TRBJ2-3	TGCAGCCCCACCGAGCTAGCGGGAACGGCAGATACGCAGTATTTT	CSPTELAGTADTQYF
TRBV19	many	TRBD1	TRBJ1-1	TGTGCCAGACGCCCCCTCGACAGGGGGAAGTGGCTGAACACTGAAGCTTTCTTT	CARRPLDRGKWLNTEAFF
TRBV11-2	many	-	TRBJ1-3	TGTGCCAGCTTTAAGGACGAGGGAAACACCATATATTTT	CASFKDEGNTIYF